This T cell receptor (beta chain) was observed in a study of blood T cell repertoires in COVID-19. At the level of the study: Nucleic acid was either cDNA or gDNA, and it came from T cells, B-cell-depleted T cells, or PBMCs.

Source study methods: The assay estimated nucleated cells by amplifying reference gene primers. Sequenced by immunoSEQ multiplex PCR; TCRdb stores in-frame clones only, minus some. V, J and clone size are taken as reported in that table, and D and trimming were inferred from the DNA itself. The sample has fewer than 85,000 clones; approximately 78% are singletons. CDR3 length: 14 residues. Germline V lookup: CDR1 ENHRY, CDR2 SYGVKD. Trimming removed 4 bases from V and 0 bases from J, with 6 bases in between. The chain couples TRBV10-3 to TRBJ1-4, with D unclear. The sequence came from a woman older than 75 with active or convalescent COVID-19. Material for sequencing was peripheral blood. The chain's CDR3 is CAISAGTTNEKLFF. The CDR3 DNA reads TGTGCCATCAGTGCCGGGACAACTAATGAAAAACTGTTTTTT.